This T cell receptor beta chain was observed in a study of cytomegalovirus exposure and HLA in healthy donors. V lost 3 bases, J lost 4 bases, and 9 bases stayed unmatched. The CDR3 spans 15 residues. Looked up from germline, CDR1 is LNHDA and CDR2 is SQIVND (reference sequence). PCR used 60 Vbeta primers and 13 Jbeta primers. TCRdb's table, derived via immunoSEQ multiplex PCR, lists solely in-frame clones and lacks some. The sample yields roughly 140,000 clones, around 79% seen once. This chain uses TRBV19 with TRBJ2-7; 7 bases align to TRBD2. The material sequenced was PBMCs. The TCR sequence derives from a human donor in good health. This CDR3 reads CASSIQRGLQYEQYF. The CDR3 region has the DNA TGTGCCAGTAGTATCCAGAGGGGACTACAATACGAGCAGTACTTC. The variable domain in full, completed from reference TRBV19 and TRBJ2-7, reads DGGITQSPKYLFRKEGQNVTLSCEQNLNHDAMYWYRQDPGQGLRLIYYSQIVNDFQKGDIAEGYSVSREKKESFPLTVTSAQKNPTAFYLCASSIQRGLQYEQYFGPGTRLTVT.